This TCR beta chain was found in a study of cytomegalovirus exposure and HLA in healthy donors. Study results and caveats: Sequences of the TCR beta chain were said to predict the HLA-A and HLA-B alleles of most subjects accurately. Sequence variants that were highly shared formed a cluster that was likely a sequencing artifact. Donor immune exposure was known only as CMV serostatus.

The PCR made use of 60 Vbeta and 13 Jbeta primers. In the study's own analysis: In a later analysis, some 80 million unique TCR beta chains included roughly 11 million shared by two or more donors. Data came from immunoSEQ multiplex PCR; TCRdb stores just in-frame clones and leaves some out. The V and J calls and the clone size are those of that table, but D and trimming were determined from the DNA. The sample yields under 75,000 clones, 74% seen once. In its sample, this clone was seen once. Its matching antigen is unknown. The V gene lost 3 bases and the J gene lost 4 bases, with 18 bases spanning the gap. The V gene's germline CDR1 is MGHRA and CDR2 YSYEKL. CDR3 length equals 17 residues.

The sequence was collected from a human donor in good health. The sample taken for sequencing was PBMCs. The chain employs TRBV4-1 and TRBJ1-4; maybe TRBD1 (5 bases). CDR3 in amino acids: CASSHQEIDSLNEKLFF. In DNA, the CDR3 is TGCGCCAGCAGCCACCAAGAGATCGACAGCCTTAATGAAAAACTGTTTTTT.